This T cell receptor (beta chain) came from a study of immune evolution from preneoplasia to lung adenocarcinoma. General observations from the study: Highest clonality occurred in KRAS-mutant, not EGFR-mutant or double wild-type, nodules.

H&E slides confirmed each diagnosis, reviewed by two pathologists independently. After pathologic assessment, macro-dissection selected premalignant or tumor cells for extraction. In the case of this clone: Its specificity is unknown.

TCRdb's copy holds only in-frame clones and misses some; the assay was immunoSEQ multiplex PCR. The sample lists over 4,000 clones, 86% occurring once. This CDR3 has 14 residues. V lost 7 bases, J lost 3 bases, and 15 bases lay in between. CDR1 and CDR2 from the germline V gene are SGHNT and YYREEE (reference sequence). Source material: FFPE minimally invasive lung adenocarcinoma tissue. V and J are TRBV5-4 and TRBJ2-3; D may be TRBD2 (6 bases). The clonotype comes from a person aged 70 to 79 with lung adenocarcinoma. CDR3 residues: CASERGGETDTQYF. CDR3 bases: TGTGCCAGCGAGCGAGGCGGGGAAACAGATACGCAGTATTTT. The full variable domain, completed using reference TRBV5-4 and TRBJ2-3, is ETGVTQSPTHLIKTRGQQVTLRCSSQSGHNTVSWYQQALGQGPQFIFQYYREEENGRGNFPPRFSGLQFPNYSSELNVNALELDDSALYLCASERGGETDTQYFGPGTRLTVL.